The 5 T cell receptor beta chains below all came from one sample that was sequenced in a study of T cells in Graves' hyperthyroidism and ophthalmopathy. RNA transcripts gave rise to amplified TCR beta CDR3 regions. Using the HTBI primer set, a first-round RT-PCR was run on the TCR CDR3. MiXCR, run by TCRdb on the multiplex PCR reads, gives a single entry per CDR3 protein. The sample carries 600,000 or so distinct CDR3 sequences, about 14% recorded once. Sequencing was performed on blood. These TCRs come from a young woman with Graves' ophthalmopathy.

This clonotype was seen at least ten times. V is TRBV28 and J is TRBJ2-3, with D possibly matching TRBD1 (6 bases). With 7 bases removed from V and 1 base from J, the gap between germline ends came to 18 bases. CDR1 and CDR2 from the germline V gene are MDHEN and SYDVKM. The CDR3 loop spans 16 amino acids. In nucleotides, the CDR3 is TGTGCCAGCATCCGATTCGACAGGACAGGCACAGATACGCAGTATTTT. It specifies CASIRFDRTGTDTQYF.

This clonotype was counted at least ten times. This rearrangement joins TRBV7-2 to TRBJ1-1; D is undetermined. This CDR3 is 15 amino acids long. Germline V gene lookup returns CDR1 SGHTA and CDR2 FQGNSA. Trimming shortened V by 4 bases and J by 2 bases, and 14 bases separated the two germline ends. Here the CDR3 DNA reads TGTGCCAGCAGCTGGGATGGGTCTACCAACACTGAAGCTTTCTTT. Protein: CASSWDGSTNTEAFF.

As DNA, the CDR3 is TGCGCCAGCAGCCGGGTCCCCGAAGGTGGCAGGTCGTTTCAGCCCCAGCATTTT. It yields the protein CASSRVPEGGRSFQPQHF. The V gene is TRBV4-1, the J gene TRBJ1-5; D gene uncertain. The CDR3 contains 18 residues. Germline assignment: CDR1 MGHRA and CDR2 YSYEKL. V shed 4 bases and J shed 6 bases, with 25 bases lying between them.

The V and J genes are TRBV11-2 and TRBJ2-1; 7 bases fit TRBD2. CDR1 and CDR2 (germline): SGHAT, FQNNGV. Unmatched junction bases numbered 3, after V lost 1 base and J lost 6 bases. The CDR3 spans 14 residues. The CDR3 bases are TGTGCCAGCAGCTTAGGGACTAGGTTCAATGAGCAGTTCTTC. Protein: CASSLGTRFNEQFF.

This clonotype was detected a few times. J is TRBJ1-1 and V is TRBV6-2 or TRBV6-3, with 11 bases fitting TRBD1. The germline V gene encodes CDR1 MNHEY and CDR2 SVGEGT. V was pared by 2 bases and J by 1 base, with 3 bases of the junction left unmatched. This CDR3 has 16 amino acids. The CDR3 here is CASSYPGQGANTEAFF. The CDR3 DNA follows: TGTGCCAGCAGTTACCCTGGACAGGGGGCGAACACTGAAGCTTTCTTT.